This TCR beta chain was obtained from a study of siplizumab effects on memory and regulatory T cells. Only in-frame clones appear in the TCRdb table, and some are missing; sequencing was by immunoSEQ multiplex PCR. Of approximately 100,000 clones in the sample, roughly 94% were seen once. Of note for this clone: The antigen is undetermined.

CDR1 MNHNS and CDR2 SASEGT come from the germline V gene. The J segment lost 2 bases and the V segment lost 4 bases, leaving 6 bases of the junction unmatched. This CDR3 contains 16 residues. Study observations and caveats: Researchers could not give a naive or memory phenotype to roughly 75-96% of proliferating CD4+ or CD8+ clones. Assignment to unstimulated subsets succeeded for only a minor fraction of the alloreactive clones.

This TCR was sampled from a human donor in good health. The chain couples TRBV6-1 to TRBJ2-7; TRBD2 agrees at 12 bases. Material: Tregs sorted from blood. The DNA of the CDR3 is TGTGCCAGCAGTGGGACCCGGACTAGCGGGGCCTACGAGCAGTACTTC. It translates to CASSGTRTSGAYEQYF.